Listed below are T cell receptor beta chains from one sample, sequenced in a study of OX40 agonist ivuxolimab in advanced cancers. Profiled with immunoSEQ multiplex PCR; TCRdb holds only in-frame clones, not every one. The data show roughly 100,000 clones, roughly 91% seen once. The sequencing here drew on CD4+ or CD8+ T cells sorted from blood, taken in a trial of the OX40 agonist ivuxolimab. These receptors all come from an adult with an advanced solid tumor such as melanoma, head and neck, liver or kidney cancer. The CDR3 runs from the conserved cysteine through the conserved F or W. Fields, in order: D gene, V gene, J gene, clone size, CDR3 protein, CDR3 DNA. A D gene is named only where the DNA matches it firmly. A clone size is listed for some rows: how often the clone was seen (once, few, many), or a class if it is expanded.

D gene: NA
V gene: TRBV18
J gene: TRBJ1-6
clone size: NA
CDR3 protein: CASSPFPTASGGPLHF
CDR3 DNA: TGTGCCAGCTCACCATTCCCGACCGCGTCAGGTGGACCCCTCCACTTT

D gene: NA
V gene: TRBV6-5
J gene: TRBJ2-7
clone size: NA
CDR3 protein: CASSYSQSRNYEQYF
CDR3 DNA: TGTGCCAGCAGTTACTCGCAAAGTAGAAACTACGAGCAGTACTTC

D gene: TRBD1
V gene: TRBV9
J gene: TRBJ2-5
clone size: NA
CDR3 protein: CASSSSRGRETQYF
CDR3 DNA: TGTGCCAGCAGCTCCTCCAGGGGGCGGGAGACCCAGTACTTC

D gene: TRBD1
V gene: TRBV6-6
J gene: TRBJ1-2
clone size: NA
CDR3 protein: CASSYSERGLGDGYTF
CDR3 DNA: TGTGCCAGCAGTTACTCGGAAAGGGGGCTCGGTGACGGCTACACCTTC

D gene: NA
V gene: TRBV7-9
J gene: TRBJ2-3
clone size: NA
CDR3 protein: CASSLGSGPDTQYF
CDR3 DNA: TGTGCCAGCAGCTTAGGATCAGGACCAGATACGCAGTATTTT

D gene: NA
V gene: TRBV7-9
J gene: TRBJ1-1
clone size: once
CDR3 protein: CASSLDLGEAFF
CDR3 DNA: TGTGCCAGCAGCCTAGACTTGGGTGAAGCTTTCTTT

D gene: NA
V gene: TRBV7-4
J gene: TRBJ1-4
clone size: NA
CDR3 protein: CASSPPMGTNEKLFF
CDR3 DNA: TGTGCCAGCAGCCCCCCCATGGGGACAAATGAAAAACTGTTTTTT

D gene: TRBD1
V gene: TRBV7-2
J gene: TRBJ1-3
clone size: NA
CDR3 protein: CASSPRDRGNTIYF
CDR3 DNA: TGTGCCAGCAGCCCCCGGGACAGGGGAAACACCATATATTTT

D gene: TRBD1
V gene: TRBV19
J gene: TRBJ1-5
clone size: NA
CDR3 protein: CASSSDRSNQPQHF
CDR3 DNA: TGTGCCAGTAGTTCGGACAGGAGCAATCAGCCCCAGCATTTT

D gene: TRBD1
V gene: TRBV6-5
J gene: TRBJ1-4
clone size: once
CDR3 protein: CASSYRDRDEKLFF
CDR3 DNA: TGTGCCAGCAGTTACCGGGACAGGGACGAAAAACTGTTTTTT

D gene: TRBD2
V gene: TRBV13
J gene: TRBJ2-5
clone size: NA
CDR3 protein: CASSPRAGGQETQYF
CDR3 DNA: TGTGCCAGCAGCCCTCGGGCGGGGGGTCAAGAGACCCAGTACTTC

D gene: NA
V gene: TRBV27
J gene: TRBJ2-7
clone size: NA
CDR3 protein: CASSRETGHEQYF
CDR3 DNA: TGTGCCAGCAGTCGAGAAACAGGGCACGAGCAGTACTTC

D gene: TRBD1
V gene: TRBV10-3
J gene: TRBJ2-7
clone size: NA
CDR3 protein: CAISVHRGIGNYEQYF
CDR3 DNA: TGTGCCATCAGTGTCCACAGGGGTATTGGGAACTACGAGCAGTACTTC

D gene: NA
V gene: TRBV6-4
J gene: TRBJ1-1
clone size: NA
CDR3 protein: CASSDEVGDEAFF
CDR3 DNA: TGTGCCAGCAGTGATGAAGTAGGTGATGAAGCTTTCTTT

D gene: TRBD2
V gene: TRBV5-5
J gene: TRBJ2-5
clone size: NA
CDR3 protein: CASSPGGLAGGRETQYF
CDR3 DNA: TGTGCCAGCAGCCCAGGGGGACTAGCGGGGGGTCGAGAGACCCAGTACTTC

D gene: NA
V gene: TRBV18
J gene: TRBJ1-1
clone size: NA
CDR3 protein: CASSLRGTEAFF
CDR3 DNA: TGTGCCAGCTCACTAAGGGGCACTGAAGCTTTCTTT

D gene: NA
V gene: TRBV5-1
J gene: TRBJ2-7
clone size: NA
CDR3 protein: CASSLVGDLDEQYF
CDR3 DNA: TGCGCCAGCAGCTTGGTGGGGGATCTGGACGAGCAGTACTTC

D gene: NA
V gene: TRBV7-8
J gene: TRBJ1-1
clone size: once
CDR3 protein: CASSLAPRGKEAFF
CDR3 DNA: TGTGCCAGCAGCTTAGCCCCTCGGGGGAAGGAAGCTTTCTTT

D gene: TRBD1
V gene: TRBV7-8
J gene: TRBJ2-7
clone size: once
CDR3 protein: CASSLPPGQGVYEQYF
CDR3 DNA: TGTGCCAGCAGCTTACCCCCGGGACAGGGGGTCTACGAGCAGTACTTC

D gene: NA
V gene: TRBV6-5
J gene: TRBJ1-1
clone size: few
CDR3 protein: CASRDAGQGNTEAFF
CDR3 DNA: TGTGCCAGCAGAGACGCAGGGCAGGGGAATACTGAAGCTTTCTTT